This T cell receptor (beta chain) was identified during a study of blood T cell repertoires in COVID-19. Study overall: T cells, B-cell-depleted T cells, or PBMCs supplied cDNA or gDNA.

The CDR3 consists of 13 residues. V dropped 5 bases and J dropped 6 bases, with 10 bases sitting between them. From germline, CDR1 is SGHTA and CDR2 FQGNSA. Profiling relied on immunoSEQ multiplex PCR, and the TCRdb table lists in-frame clones only, not all of them. This sample carries roughly 39,000 clones, about 90% of them seen once, and the ten largest clones take roughly a tenth. V gene TRBV7-2 combines with J gene TRBJ1-4; no reliable D call. The sequence was collected from a woman older than 75 with active COVID-19. The sample comprised peripheral blood. This CDR3 reads CASSPVRDEKLFF. The CDR3 DNA is TGTGCCAGCAGCCCAGTTCGGGATGAAAAACTGTTTTTT. The entire variable domain, with the rest obtained from reference TRBV7-2 and TRBJ1-4, is as follows: GAGVSQSPSNKVTEKGKDVELRCDPISGHTALYWYRQSLGQGLEFLIYFQGNSAPDKSGLPSDRFSAERTGGSVSTLTIQRTQQEDSAVYLCASSPVRDEKLFFGSGTQLSVL.